This T cell receptor beta chain was observed in a study of cytomegalovirus exposure and HLA in healthy donors. The overall study: The 120 validation repertoires, a later analysis reported, used the same platform as the 600 to 700 repertoires from the first cohort.

With regard to this clone: No antigen is known for it.

General study points: Reportedly, cytomegalovirus status was diagnosed with high sensitivity and specificity. The authors enumerated some 170 TCR beta chains as linked to cytomegalovirus.

Measured with immunoSEQ multiplex PCR; TCRdb has only the in-frame clones, and not every one. The sample holds about 180,000 clones, 85% seen once. This TCR derives from a man between 18 and 35 years old in good health and CMV-seropositive. Sequenced: PBMCs.

The CDR3 nucleotides read TGTGCCAGCAGTTACTCTTTGAACAACGAGCAGTACTTC. This translates into CASSYSLNNEQYF. This chain joins TRBV6-6 and TRBJ2-7, with D uncertain. CDR1 is MNHNY and CDR2 is SVGAGI in the germline V gene (reference sequence). V was shortened by 0 bases and J by 5 bases, with 8 bases between the two germline ends. The CDR3 consists of 13 residues.